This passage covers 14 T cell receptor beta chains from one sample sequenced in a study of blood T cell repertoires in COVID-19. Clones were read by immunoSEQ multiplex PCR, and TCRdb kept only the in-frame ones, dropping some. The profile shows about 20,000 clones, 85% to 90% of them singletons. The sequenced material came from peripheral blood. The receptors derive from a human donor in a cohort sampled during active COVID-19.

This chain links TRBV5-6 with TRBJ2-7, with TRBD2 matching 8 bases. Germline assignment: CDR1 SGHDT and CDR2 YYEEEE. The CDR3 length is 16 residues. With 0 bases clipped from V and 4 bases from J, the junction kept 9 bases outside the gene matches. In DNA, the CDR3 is TGTGCCAGCAGCTTGGGGGGCGGGAGGCCGGGGTACGAGCAGTACTTC. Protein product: CASSLGGGRPGYEQYF.

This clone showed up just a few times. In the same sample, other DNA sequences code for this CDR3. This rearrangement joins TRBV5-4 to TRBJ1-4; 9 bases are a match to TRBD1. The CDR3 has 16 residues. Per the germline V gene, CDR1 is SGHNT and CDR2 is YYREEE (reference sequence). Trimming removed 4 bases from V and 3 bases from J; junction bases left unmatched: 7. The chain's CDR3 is CASSLDRGTANEKLFF. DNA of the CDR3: TGTGCCAGCAGCCTCGACAGGGGGACAGCTAATGAAAAACTGTTTTTT.

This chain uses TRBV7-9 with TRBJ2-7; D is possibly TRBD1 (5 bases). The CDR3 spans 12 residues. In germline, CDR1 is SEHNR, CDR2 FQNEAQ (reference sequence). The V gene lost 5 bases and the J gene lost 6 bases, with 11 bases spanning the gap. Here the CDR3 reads CASSPTGTEQYF. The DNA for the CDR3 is TGTGCCAGCAGCCCTACAGGAACCGAGCAGTACTTC.

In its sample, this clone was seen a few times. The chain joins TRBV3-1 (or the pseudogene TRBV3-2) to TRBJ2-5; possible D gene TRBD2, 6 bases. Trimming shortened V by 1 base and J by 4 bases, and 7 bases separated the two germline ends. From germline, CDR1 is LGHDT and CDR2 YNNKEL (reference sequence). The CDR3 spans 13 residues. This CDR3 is CASSQGRVETQYF. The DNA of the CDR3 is TGTGCCAGCAGCCAAGGGAGGGTAGAGACCCAGTACTTC.

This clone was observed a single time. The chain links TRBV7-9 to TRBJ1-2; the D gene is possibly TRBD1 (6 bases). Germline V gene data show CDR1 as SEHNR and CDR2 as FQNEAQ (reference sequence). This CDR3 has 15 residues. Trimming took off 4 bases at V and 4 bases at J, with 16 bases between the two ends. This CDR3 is CASSSGDKSPYGYTF. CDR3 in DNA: TGTGCCAGCAGCTCAGGGGATAAGTCTCCCTATGGCTACACCTTC.

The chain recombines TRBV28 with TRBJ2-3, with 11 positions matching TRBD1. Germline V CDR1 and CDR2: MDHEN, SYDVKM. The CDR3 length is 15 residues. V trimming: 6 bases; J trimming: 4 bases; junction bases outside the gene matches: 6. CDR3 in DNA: TGTGCCAGCAGCCCCCGGACAGGGGGCGCAGATACGCAGTATTTT. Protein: CASSPRTGGADTQYF.

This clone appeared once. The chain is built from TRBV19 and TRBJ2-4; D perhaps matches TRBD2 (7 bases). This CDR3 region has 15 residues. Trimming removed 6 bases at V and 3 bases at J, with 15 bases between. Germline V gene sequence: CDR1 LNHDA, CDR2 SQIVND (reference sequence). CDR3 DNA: TGTGCCAGTAGGGGAGGGGGGACCGGCAAAAACATTCAGTACTTC. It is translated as CASRGGGTGKNIQYF.

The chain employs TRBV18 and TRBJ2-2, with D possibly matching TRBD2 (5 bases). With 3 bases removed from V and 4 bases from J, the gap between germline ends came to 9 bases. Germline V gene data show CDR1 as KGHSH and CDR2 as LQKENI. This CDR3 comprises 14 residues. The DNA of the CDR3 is TGTGCCAGCTCACCGCCTCGGGGCACCGGGGAGCTGTTTTTT. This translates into CASSPPRGTGELFF.

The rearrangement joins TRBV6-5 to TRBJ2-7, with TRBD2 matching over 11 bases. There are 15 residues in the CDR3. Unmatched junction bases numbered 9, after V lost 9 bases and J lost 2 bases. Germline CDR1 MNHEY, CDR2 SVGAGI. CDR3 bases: TGTGCCAGTCAACCCTTACTAGCGGGGGCCTACGAGCAGTACTTC. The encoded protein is CASQPLLAGAYEQYF.

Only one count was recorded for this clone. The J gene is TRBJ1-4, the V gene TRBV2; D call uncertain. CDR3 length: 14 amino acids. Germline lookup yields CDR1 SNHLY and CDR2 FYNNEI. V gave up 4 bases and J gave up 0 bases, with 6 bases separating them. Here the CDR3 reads CASSGQATNEKLFF. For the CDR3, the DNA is TGTGCCAGCAGTGGACAAGCAACTAATGAAAAACTGTTTTTT.

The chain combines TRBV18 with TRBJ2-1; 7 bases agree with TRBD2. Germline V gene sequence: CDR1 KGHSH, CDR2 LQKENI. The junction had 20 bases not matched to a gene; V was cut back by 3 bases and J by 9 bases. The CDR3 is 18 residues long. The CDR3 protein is CASSPAPGSREGHVEQFF. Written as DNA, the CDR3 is TGTGCCAGCTCACCGGCGCCAGGGTCAAGGGAGGGCCACGTTGAGCAGTTCTTC.

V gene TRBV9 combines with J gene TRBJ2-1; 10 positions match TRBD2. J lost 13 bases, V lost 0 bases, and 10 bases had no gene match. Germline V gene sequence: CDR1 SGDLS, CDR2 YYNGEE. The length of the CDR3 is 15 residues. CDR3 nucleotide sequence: TGTGCCAGCAGCGTAGAACTAGCGGGATTTGTTCGCCAGTTCTTC. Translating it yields CASSVELAGFVRQFF.

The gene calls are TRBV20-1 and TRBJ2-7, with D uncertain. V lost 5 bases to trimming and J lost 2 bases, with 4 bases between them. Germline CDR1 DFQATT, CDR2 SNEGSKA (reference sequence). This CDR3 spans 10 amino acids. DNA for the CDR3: TGCAGTGCTGACACCTACGAGCAGTACTTC. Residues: CSADTYEQYF.

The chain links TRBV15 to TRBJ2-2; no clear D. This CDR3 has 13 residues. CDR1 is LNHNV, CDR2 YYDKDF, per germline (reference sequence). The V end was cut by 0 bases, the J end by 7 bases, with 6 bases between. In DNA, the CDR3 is TGTGCCACCAGCAGAGATTATAGCGGGGAGCTGTTTTTT. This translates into CATSRDYSGELFF.